These 29 T cell receptor beta chains share one sample of origin, sequenced in a study of blood T cells in healthy people across ages. Primers used in a second PCR of roughly 6 to 11 cycles were a sample-barcoded 5' primer and a J-beta primer mix. One entry per CDR3 protein results from TCRdb running MiXCR on the 5' RACE reads. The repertoire includes about 1,600,000 distinct CDR3 sequences, roughly 45% of them detected once, and 7% to 9.5% sits in the top ten. The sequenced sample consisted of blood. The receptors shown here come from a woman in her late teens or twenties in good health.

This clonotype came up a few times. CDR3 region: CASRGVGDNEQFF. The CDR3 coding sequence is TGTGCCAGCAGGGGAGTAGGGGACAATGAGCAGTTCTTC. The V call is TRBV4-2, the J call TRBJ2-1; D may correspond to TRBD1 or TRBD2 (5 bases each). Germline loops: CDR1 LGHNA, CDR2 YNFKEQ. The CDR3 covers 13 residues. The V end lost 6 bases, the J end lost 5 bases, and 11 bases lay between the germline ends.

This clonotype was detected only a few times. The rearrangement uses TRBV2 and TRBJ2-7; 11 bases map to TRBD2. CDR1 is SNHLY and CDR2 is FYNNEI in the germline V gene. CDR3 size: 16 residues. The J segment lost 2 bases and the V segment lost 4 bases, leaving 7 bases of the junction unmatched. This CDR3 reads CASSGDKTSGTYEQYF. CDR3 sequence (DNA): TGTGCCAGCAGTGGCGATAAGACTAGCGGGACCTACGAGCAGTACTTC.

V usage is TRBV20-1 and J usage is TRBJ1-2; 8 positions match TRBD1. V gave up 0 bases and J gave up 4 bases; unmatched junction bases: 7. CDR3 length: 15 residues. Looked up from germline, CDR1 is DFQATT and CDR2 is SNEGSKA (reference sequence). The CDR3 DNA follows: TGCAGTGCTAGAGAGGGGGGACAGGAAGGCTATGGCTACACCTTC. This gives the protein CSAREGGQEGYGYTF.

This sequence joins TRBV7-2 and TRBJ2-1; possibly TRBD1 for D (6 bases). The end of the DNA aligns better with TRBJ2-7, so the J call may be wrong. The CDR3 runs 17 residues. Germline lookup yields CDR1 SGHTA and CDR2 FQGNSA. For the CDR3, the DNA is TGTGCCAGCAGCTTAGTTCCAGGGGATTCCTCCTACAATGAGCAGTACTTC. It encodes CASSLVPGDSSYNEQYF.

This clonotype came up a few times. The chain joins TRBV2 to TRBJ2-5, with D perhaps assigned TRBD1 or TRBD2 (5 bases each). In germline, CDR1 is SNHLY, CDR2 FYNNEI. The CDR3 consists of 16 residues. V was pared by 7 bases and J by 2 bases, with 20 bases between. CDR3 sequence: CASTEKFGTAQETQYF. The CDR3 DNA is TGTGCCAGCACGGAAAAGTTCGGGACGGCTCAAGAGACCCAGTACTTC.

To note about this clonotype: A much larger clone sits a single nucleotide away, making a read error possible. The V and J genes are TRBV4-2 and TRBJ2-5, with a weak D call TRBD2 (5 bases). The closer fit of TRBJ2-1 to the DNA end suggests the J call may be wrong. The CDR3 is made up of 17 amino acids. Germline CDR1 reads LGHNA; CDR2 reads YNFKEQ. The CDR3 sequence is CASSQDTASLVQETQFF. The CDR3, as DNA: TGTGCCAGCAGCCAAGATACGGCTAGCCTTGTTCAAGAGACCCAGTTCTTC.

Only a few counts were recorded for this clonotype. The chain has TRBV12-3 or TRBV12-4 and TRBJ1-4, with 7 bases identical to TRBD1. V dropped 3 bases and J dropped 6; count of bases not matched to a gene: 13. The CDR3 is 17 amino acids. The CDR3 here is CASSFLRQTGPDEKLFF. As DNA, the CDR3 is TGTGCCAGCAGTTTTTTGCGTCAGACAGGGCCAGATGAAAAACTGTTTTTT.

The chain carries TRBV3-1 and TRBJ2-7; unclear D gene. This CDR3 region has 16 residues. Germline CDR1 and CDR2: LGHDT and YNNKEL (reference sequence). V lost 1 base and J 2 bases, leaving 15 bases between the germline ends. The CDR3 bases are TGTGCCAGCAGCCAAGCCGTGACCAGCGAACCCTACGAGCAGTACTTC. It translates to CASSQAVTSEPYEQYF.

This clonotype has just a few counts. This chain uses TRBV6-1 with TRBJ1-2; D ambiguous. Germline-derived CDR1 and CDR2 are MNHNS and SASEGT. The CDR3 loop spans 16 amino acids. Trimming shortened V by 2 bases and J by 0 bases, and 13 bases separated the two germline ends. In nucleotides, the CDR3 is TGTGCCAGCAGTGAAAATTCTTTTAGCCCTAACTATGGCTACACCTTC. This sequence encodes CASSENSFSPNYGYTF.

This clonotype was counted a single time. The chain joins TRBV7-2 to TRBJ2-4; 8 bases align to TRBD1. Gene TRBJ2-5 matches the end of the DNA better, so the J call may be wrong. The CDR3 runs 16 residues. CDR1 is SGHTA and CDR2 is FQGNSA in the germline V gene. The CDR3 DNA is TGTGCCAGCAGCTTTGTGGGACAGGCACTCGTGGAGACCCAGTACTTC. It yields the protein CASSFVGQALVETQYF.

The rearrangement links TRBV4-1 to TRBJ1-1; no definite D call. Trimming removed 0 bases from V and 1 base from J, with 9 bases in between. The CDR3 spans 15 residues. From germline, CDR1 is MGHRA and CDR2 YSYEKL. CDR3 loop: CASSQEPHGNTEAFF. For the CDR3, the DNA is TGCGCCAGCAGCCAAGAACCCCACGGGAACACTGAAGCTTTCTTT.

The chain uses TRBV7-3 and TRBJ2-1; the D gene could be TRBD1 or TRBD2 (5 bases each). The germline V gene encodes CDR1 SGHTA and CDR2 FQGTGA. This CDR3 spans 12 amino acids. The germline V and J ends were trimmed by 3 bases and 10 bases, with 10 bases remaining between them. CDR3 protein: CASSFVGDEQFF. CDR3 nucleotide sequence: TGTGCCAGCAGCTTCGTCGGGGACGAGCAGTTCTTC. The full variable domain, rest sourced from reference TRBV7-3 and TRBJ2-1, is GAGVSQTPSNKVTEKGKYVELRCDPISGHTALYWYRQSLGQGPEFLIYFQGTGAADDSGLPNDRFFAVRPEGSVSTLKIQRTERGDSAVYLCASSFVGDEQFFGPGTRLTVL.

Concerning this clonotype: An end of the junction does not agree with germline; a read error may underlie this. The V gene is TRBV28, the J gene TRBJ1-6; TRBD1 might be the D (6 bases). The CDR3 length is 14 residues. Germline V CDR1 and CDR2: MDHEN, SYDVKM. CDR3 loop: CASSLRQANTPLHF. Written as DNA, the CDR3 is TGTGCCAGCAGCCTAAGACAGGCTAATACACCCCTCCACTTT.

J is TRBJ2-7 and V is TRBV21-1; TRBD2, the table's D call, was not compared with the DNA. TRBV21-1 is a pseudogene. The CDR3 is 18 residues long. In nucleotides, the CDR3 is TGTGCCAGCAGCCCCGGGGGGTGGGACTACGTAAAAGCGTACGAGCAGTACTTC. As protein: CASSPGGWDYVKAYEQYF.

The rearrangement uses TRBV11-2 and TRBJ2-7; 10 nucleotides line up with TRBD2. The germline CDR1 and CDR2 sequences are SGHAT and FQNNGV. This CDR3 has 16 residues. V trimming: 1 base; J trimming: 2 bases; junction bases outside the gene matches: 5. CDR3 sequence (DNA): TGTGCCAGCAGCTTAGGGGCTAGCGGGAGCCCCTACGAGCAGTACTTC. It codes for CASSLGASGSPYEQYF.

This clonotype was seen a handful of times. The chain uses TRBV21-1 and TRBJ2-3; the table's D call of TRBD1 was not tested on the DNA. TRBV21-1 has pseudogene status. The CDR3 spans 18 residues. The CDR3 loop reads CANPGHSNLISSTDTQYF. CDR3 bases: TGTGCCAACCCGGGACACTCCAACCTCATTTCTAGCACAGATACGCAGTATTTT.

The rearrangement links TRBV5-3 to TRBJ1-1; perhaps TRBD1 as D (5 bases). TRBV5-3 is an open reading frame whose function is uncertain. With 0 bases removed from V and 13 bases from J, the gap between germline ends came to 25 bases. The CDR3 is 16 amino acids. The CDR3 protein is CARSLEWLRGETEVFF. The CDR3 bases are TGTGCCAGAAGCTTGGAATGGCTCCGGGGGGAGACTGAGGTTTTCTTT.

V gene TRBV27 combines with J gene TRBJ2-1; D remains ambiguous. CDR3 length equals 14 residues. CDR1 is MNHEY and CDR2 is SMNVEV in the germline V gene (reference sequence). Trimming cost V 5 bases and J 5 bases, with 13 bases left between them. The CDR3 region has the DNA TGTGCCAGCAGTACCAAAGGGCCCAACAATGAGCAGTTCTTC. It specifies CASSTKGPNNEQFF.

This clonotype was recorded a few times. The chain has TRBV20-1 and TRBJ2-1; the D is unclear. This CDR3 has 16 residues. Per the germline V gene, CDR1 is DFQATT and CDR2 is SNEGSKA (reference sequence). The ends were cut back, 0 bases at V and 3 bases at J, with 15 bases in the middle. CDR3 nucleotides: TGCAGTGCTAGAGATCCCGCAAGCCCGATCTACAATGAGCAGTTCTTC. Translated: CSARDPASPIYNEQFF.

This clonotype was seen only once. The gene calls are TRBV7-2 and TRBJ1-5; TRBD1 matches 10 bases. The CDR3 covers 17 residues. CDR1 is SGHTA, CDR2 FQGNSA, per germline. The junction had 10 bases not matched to a gene; V was cut back by 1 base and J by 7 bases. For the CDR3, the DNA is TGTGCCAGCAGCTTAGGGGACAGGGGCGTCGTGGGGCAGCCCCAGCATTTT. It yields the protein CASSLGDRGVVGQPQHF.

The chain carries TRBV5-1 and TRBJ2-5; D may be TRBD2 (6 bases). Trimming stripped 4 bases from V and 5 bases from J, with 21 bases between. This CDR3 region has 16 residues. The germline CDR1 and CDR2 sequences are SGHRS and YFSETQ. The CDR3 region has the DNA TGCGCCAGCAGCGGTAGCGGAAGGGATGAAGCGGAGACCCAGTACTTC. Translated: CASSGSGRDEAETQYF.

The V gene is TRBV5-1, the J gene TRBJ1-1; TRBD1 matches 7 bases. V gave up 0 bases and J gave up 0 bases; unmatched junction bases: 5. CDR3 size: 16 residues. Germline lookup yields CDR1 SGHRS and CDR2 YFSETQ. The CDR3 sequence: CASSLGSGGMNTEAFF. CDR3 sequence (DNA): TGCGCCAGCAGCTTGGGGTCAGGGGGTATGAACACTGAAGCTTTCTTT.

This clonotype was counted ten times or more. The chain joins TRBV10-3 to TRBJ2-3; D gene ambiguous. The V gene lost 2 bases and the J gene lost 5 bases, with 2 bases spanning the gap. This CDR3 has 11 residues. Germline values: CDR1 ENHRY, CDR2 SYGVKD. The CDR3 region is CAISERDTQYF. The DNA for the CDR3 is TGTGCCATCAGTGAGAGAGATACGCAGTATTTT.

In this sample, this clonotype turned up a few times. One end of the junction is discordant with germline, which a read error may explain. The V gene is TRBV2, the J gene TRBJ1-2; a weak D match, TRBD1 (6 bases). Germline loops: CDR1 SNHLY, CDR2 FYNNEI. The CDR3 sequence is 14 residues long. The CDR3 here is CASIVNRGDYGYTF. The CDR3 DNA reads TGTGCCAGCATCGTTAATAGGGGGGACTATGGCTATACCTTC.

V is TRBV5-5 and J is TRBJ2-1, with a weak D call TRBD2 (5 bases). Trimming shortened V by 2 bases and J by 0 bases, and 15 bases separated the two germline ends. Per germline, CDR1 SGHKS and CDR2 YYEKEE (reference sequence). The CDR3 has 17 residues. DNA for the CDR3: TGTGCCAGCAGCTTCTATGGAACGGGGAGCTCCTACAATGAGCAGTTCTTC. This codes for CASSFYGTGSSYNEQFF.

Concerning this clonotype itself: A much more abundant neighbour one base away suggests this may be a read error. The rearrangement joins TRBV7-3 to TRBJ2-5; 8 bases are shared with TRBD2. TRBJ2-7 explains the end of the DNA better; the J call may be wrong. Germline V gene data show CDR1 as SGHTA and CDR2 as FQGTGA. CDR3 size: 13 residues. The CDR3 nucleotides read TGTGCCAGCTGCTCCGGGACTAGTGGCGAGCAGTACTTC. This codes for CASCSGTSGEQYF.

This clonotype has a handful of counts. The V gene is TRBV14, the J gene TRBJ2-1; 11 bases line up with TRBD1. V was clipped by 3 bases and J by 3 bases; unmatched bases: 4. The CDR3 contains 16 residues. Per germline, CDR1 SGHDN and CDR2 FVKESK. CDR3 sequence: CASSQDRGLSYNEQFF. CDR3 nucleotides: TGTGCCAGCAGCCAGGACAGGGGGCTTAGCTACAATGAGCAGTTCTTC.

This clonotype appeared many times. The CDR3 nucleotides read TGCGCCAGCAGCCAAGGTTGGACCTTGGACAGGGGAAATTCACCCCTCCACTTT. Amino acids: CASSQGWTLDRGNSPLHF. The V and J genes are TRBV4-1 and TRBJ1-6, with 9 bases matching TRBD1. From germline, CDR1 is MGHRA and CDR2 YSYEKL. The CDR3 loop spans 18 amino acids. With V trimmed by 1 base and J by 7 bases, 11 bases remained unmatched.

This clonotype came up once. The chain carries TRBV7-3 and TRBJ2-3; D might be TRBD2 (5 bases). Trimming pared 5 bases from V and 4 bases from J, leaving 16 bases between. Germline CDR1 SGHTA, CDR2 FQGTGA. The CDR3 runs 15 residues. The CDR3 protein is CASSPELVVSDTQYF. DNA for the CDR3: TGTGCCAGCAGCCCAGAACTAGTAGTCTCAGATACGCAGTATTTT.